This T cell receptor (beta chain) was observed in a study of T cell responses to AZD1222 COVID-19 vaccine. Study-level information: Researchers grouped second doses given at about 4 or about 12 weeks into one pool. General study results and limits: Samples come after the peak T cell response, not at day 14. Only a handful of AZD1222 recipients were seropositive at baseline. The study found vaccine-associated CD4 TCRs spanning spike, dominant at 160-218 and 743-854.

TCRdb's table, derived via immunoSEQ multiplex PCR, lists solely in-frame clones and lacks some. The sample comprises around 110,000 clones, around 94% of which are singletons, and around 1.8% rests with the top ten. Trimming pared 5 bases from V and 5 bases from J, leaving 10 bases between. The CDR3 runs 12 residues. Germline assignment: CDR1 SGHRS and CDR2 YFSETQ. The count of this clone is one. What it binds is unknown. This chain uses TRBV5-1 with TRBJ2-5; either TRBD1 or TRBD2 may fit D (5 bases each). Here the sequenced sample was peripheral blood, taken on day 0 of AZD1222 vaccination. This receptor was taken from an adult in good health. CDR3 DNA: TGCGCCAGCAGGATCGAGGGGGAGACCCAGTACTTC. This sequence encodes CASRIEGETQYF.